Described below is a single TCR beta chain sequence and its context. The sample belongs to a study of blood T cell repertoires in COVID-19. Study background: T cells, B-cell-depleted T cells, or PBMCs provided the cDNA or gDNA that served as material.

Profiled with immunoSEQ multiplex PCR; TCRdb holds only in-frame clones, not every one. Of approximately 400,000 clones in the sample, over 80% were seen once. CDR1 and CDR2 from the germline V gene are MDHEN and SYDVKM. CDR3 length: 17 amino acids. Trimming stripped 6 bases from V and 0 bases from J, with 21 bases between. The rearrangement joins TRBV28 to TRBJ2-7; D possibly corresponds to TRBD2 (6 bases). The clonotype was recovered from a woman in her fifties or sixties who had recovered from COVID-19. Sequencing input: PBMCs or T cells enriched from blood (not recorded which). In DNA form, the CDR3 reads TGTGCCAGCAGGTCGCCTAAGGGGAGGATTAGCTCCTACGAGCAGTACTTC. This translates into CASRSPKGRISSYEQYF.